This T cell receptor beta chain was recovered during a study of T cell responses to AZD1222 COVID-19 vaccine. CDR1 is LGHNA and CDR2 is YNFKEQ in the germline V gene. This CDR3 spans 15 amino acids. The V and J ends lost 0 bases and 1 base, in that order; junction bases with no gene match: 0. Produced via immunoSEQ multiplex PCR; TCRdb's table is partial and in-frame only. Of 250,000 to 300,000 clones listed, 90% to 95% were seen once; the top ten hold 0.55%. The material sequenced was peripheral blood, taken 28 days after the second AZD1222 dose. The V and J genes are TRBV4-2 and TRBJ2-5; 9 positions match TRBD2. This receptor was taken from an adult who received the AZD1222 COVID-19 vaccine. The CDR3 bases are TGTGCCAGCAGCCAAGAGCGGGGGGGCCAAGAGACCCAGTACTTC. As protein: CASSQERGGQETQYF.